A single sample gave rise to the 15 T cell receptor beta chains below, sequenced in a study of cytomegalovirus exposure and HLA in healthy donors (TCRdb year 2017). The library was obtained by the immunoSEQ multiplex PCR assay. The multiplex PCR relied on a mix of 60 forward primers for TCR Vbeta segments and 13 reverse primers for TCR Jbeta segments. As stored in TCRdb, this immuneACCESS dataset retains in-frame rearrangements with V and J assigned. A fraction of the clones does not appear; measured against another copy, unresolved V genes explain less than half of the discrepancy, and the remainder lacks a known reason. This sample's records show approximately 110,000 clones. 2.5% to 3% of the sample is in the top ten clones. Sequencing was performed on PBMCs. These receptors were taken from a man aged 25-45 years in good health and CMV-seronegative.

V and J are TRBV6-6 and TRBJ2-3, with TRBD1 identical over 8 bases. After removal of 4 bases from V and 10 bases from J, the junction contained 4 bases not matched to a gene. CDR3 length equals 12 residues. Per germline, CDR1 MNHNY and CDR2 SVGAGI (reference sequence). CDR3 region: CASSLDRDAQYF. The CDR3 DNA reads TGTGCCAGCAGTTTGGACAGGGATGCGCAGTATTTT.

This chain joins TRBV19 and TRBJ2-7; D possibly corresponds to TRBD2 (6 bases). Germline V gene lookup returns CDR1 LNHDA and CDR2 SQIVND (reference sequence). The V and J ends lost 3 bases and 1 base respectively, with 10 bases between them. This CDR3 comprises 14 residues. This CDR3 is CASSIPGESYEQYF. CDR3 coding DNA: TGTGCCAGTAGTATTCCGGGAGAGTCCTACGAGCAGTACTTC.

The chain links TRBV6-5 to TRBJ1-1, with 8 bases aligning to TRBD1. Germline trimming cut 9 bases from V and 1 base from J; bases unmatched to any gene: 7. CDR3 length: 14 amino acids. Germline assignment: CDR1 MNHEY and CDR2 SVGAGI. The CDR3 region is CASKYGTGNTEAFF. CDR3 DNA: TGTGCCAGTAAGTACGGGACAGGGAACACTGAAGCTTTCTTT.

The chain joins TRBV29-1 to TRBJ2-3; perhaps TRBD1 as D (5 bases). There are 12 residues in the CDR3. CDR1 SQVTM and CDR2 ANQGSEA come from the germline V gene. V lost 6 bases to trimming and J lost 3 bases, with 10 bases between them. The CDR3 DNA sequence: TGCAGCGTGTGGCAGGGTACAGATACGCAGTATTTT. Amino acids: CSVWQGTDTQYF.

The chain links TRBV7-3 to TRBJ2-2, with 8 nucleotides matching TRBD1. V trimming: 4 bases; J trimming: 4 bases; junction bases outside the gene matches: 5. This CDR3 contains 15 residues. The germline gives CDR1 SGHTA, CDR2 FQGTGA. The CDR3 here is CASSYGQGPTGELFF. CDR3 DNA sequence: TGTGCCAGCAGCTACGGACAGGGACCCACCGGGGAGCTGTTTTTT. Full variable domain (remainder filled in from reference TRBV7-3 and TRBJ2-2): GAGVSQTPSNKVTEKGKYVELRCDPISGHTALYWYRQSLGQGPEFLIYFQGTGAADDSGLPNDRFFAVRPEGSVSTLKIQRTERGDSAVYLCASSYGQGPTGELFFGEGSRLTVL.

V gene TRBV6-1 combines with J gene TRBJ1-4; 8 bases are shared with TRBD1. CDR1 MNHNS and CDR2 SASEGT come from the germline V gene. The ends lost 3 bases at V and 0 bases at J; junction bases unmatched: 9. The CDR3 sequence is 18 residues long. The CDR3 sequence: CASSDRDRKYATNEKLFF. In DNA form, the CDR3 reads TGTGCCAGCAGTGACCGGGACAGGAAATATGCAACTAATGAAAAACTGTTTTTT.

The chain links TRBV30 to TRBJ1-1; D not resolved. Germline lookup yields CDR1 GTSNPN and CDR2 SVGIG (reference sequence). Trimming cost V 5 bases and J 7 bases, with 14 bases left between them. The CDR3 has 12 residues. CDR3 in amino acids: CAWGPNLIEAFF. DNA for the CDR3: TGTGCCTGGGGCCCCAACCTGATTGAAGCTTTCTTT.

The V call is TRBV5-8, the J call TRBJ2-7; the D is unclear. Deletions cut 0 bases from V and 6 bases from J, with 13 bases between. This CDR3 spans 14 amino acids. The germline V gene encodes CDR1 SGHTS and CDR2 YDEGEE. CDR3 residues: CASSLVQLPREQYF. Here the CDR3 DNA reads TGTGCCAGCAGCTTGGTTCAACTCCCTCGCGAGCAGTACTTC.

The rearrangement joins TRBV2 to TRBJ2-7; unclear D gene. Germline values: CDR1 SNHLY, CDR2 FYNNEI. Deletions cut 1 base from V and 0 bases from J, with 10 bases between. The CDR3 spans 15 residues. The CDR3: CASSEGHASSYEQYF. DNA for the CDR3: TGTGCCAGCAGTGAAGGCCACGCGAGCTCCTACGAGCAGTACTTC.

The rearrangement uses TRBV28 and TRBJ2-2; D perhaps matches TRBD2 (6 bases). Trimming stripped 7 bases from V and 1 base from J, with 19 bases between. The CDR3 sequence is 17 residues long. The germline gives CDR1 MDHEN, CDR2 SYDVKM. This CDR3 is CASTKGRGGQNTGELFF. DNA for the CDR3: TGTGCCAGCACCAAGGGAAGGGGAGGCCAGAACACCGGGGAGCTGTTTTTT.

The chain is built from TRBV7-9 and TRBJ1-2, with D tentatively TRBD1 (6 bases). Per germline, CDR1 SEHNR and CDR2 FQNEAQ (reference sequence). The V end lost 5 bases, the J end lost 6 bases, and 22 bases lay between the germline ends. The CDR3 runs to 16 residues. The CDR3 sequence is CASSLDPLNRAHGYTF. The CDR3 nucleotides are TGTGCCAGCAGCCTCGATCCCCTCAACAGGGCCCATGGCTACACCTTC.

CDR3: CASSSRTSRPRYF. CDR3 sequence (DNA): TGTGCCAGCAGTTCCCGGACTAGCCGGCCGCGGTACTTC. This rearrangement joins TRBV6-5 to TRBJ2-7, with 8 bases that match TRBD2. The germline gives CDR1 MNHEY, CDR2 SVGAGI. CDR3 length: 13 amino acids. V shed 4 bases and J 12 bases; nucleotides not matched to a gene: 11.

The chain uses TRBV6-6 and TRBJ2-3, with D perhaps matching TRBD1 (7 bases). This CDR3 comprises 15 residues. V lost 7 bases to trimming and J lost 6 bases, with 20 bases between them. Germline V gene data show CDR1 as MNHNY and CDR2 as SVGAGI (reference sequence). The CDR3 protein is CASILGRGELDTQYF. The CDR3 region has the DNA TGTGCCAGCATACTGGGCAGGGGGGAGTTGGATACGCAGTATTTT.

The chain employs TRBV10-3 and TRBJ1-1; 10 nucleotides agree with TRBD1. V was clipped by 6 bases and J by 4 bases; unmatched bases: 5. Germline assignment: CDR1 ENHRY and CDR2 SYGVKD. CDR3 length: 14 residues. The CDR3, as DNA: TGTGCCATCAGGACAGGGGGCAGAGGCACTGAAGCTTTCTTT. Its protein is CAIRTGGRGTEAFF.

The chain couples TRBV5-1 to TRBJ2-5, with TRBD1 identical over 10 bases. V gave up 6 bases and J gave up 7 bases; unmatched junction bases: 15. CDR3 length equals 16 residues. The germline CDR1 and CDR2 sequences are SGHRS and YFSETQ. In DNA, the CDR3 is TGCGCCAGCACCCCTTCGGCCCGGACAGGGGGGGTGACCCAGTACTTC. It encodes CASTPSARTGGVTQYF. The full variable domain, completed using reference TRBV5-1 and TRBJ2-5, is KAGVTQTPRYLIKTRGQQVTLSCSPISGHRSVSWYQQTPGQGLQFLFEYFSETQRNKGNFPGRFSGRQFSNSRSEMNVSTLELGDSALYLCASTPSARTGGVTQYFGPGTRLLVL.